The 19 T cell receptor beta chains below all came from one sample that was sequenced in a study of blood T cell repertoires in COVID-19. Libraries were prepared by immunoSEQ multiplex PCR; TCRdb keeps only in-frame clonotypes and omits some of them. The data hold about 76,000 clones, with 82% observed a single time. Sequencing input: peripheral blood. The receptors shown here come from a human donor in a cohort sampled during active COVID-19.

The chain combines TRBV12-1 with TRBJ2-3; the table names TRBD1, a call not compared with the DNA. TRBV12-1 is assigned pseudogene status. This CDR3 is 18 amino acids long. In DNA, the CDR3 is TGTGCCAGCAGGGACCCGGGACAGGGTACCCGACCCACAGATACGCAGTATTTT. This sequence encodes CASRDPGQGTRPTDTQYF.

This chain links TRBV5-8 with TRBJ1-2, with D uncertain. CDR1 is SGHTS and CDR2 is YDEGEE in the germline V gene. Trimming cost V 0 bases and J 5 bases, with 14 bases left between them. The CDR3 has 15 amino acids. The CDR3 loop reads CASSLVSSQTYGYTF. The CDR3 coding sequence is TGTGCCAGCAGCTTGGTGTCTTCGCAGACTTATGGCTACACCTTC.

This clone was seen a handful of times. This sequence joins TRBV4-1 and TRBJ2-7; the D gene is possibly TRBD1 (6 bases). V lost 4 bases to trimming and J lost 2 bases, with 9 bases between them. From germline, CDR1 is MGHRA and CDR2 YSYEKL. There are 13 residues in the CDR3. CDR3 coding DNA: TGCGCCAGCAGCCGGACAGAAGCCTACGAGCAGTACTTC. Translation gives CASSRTEAYEQYF.

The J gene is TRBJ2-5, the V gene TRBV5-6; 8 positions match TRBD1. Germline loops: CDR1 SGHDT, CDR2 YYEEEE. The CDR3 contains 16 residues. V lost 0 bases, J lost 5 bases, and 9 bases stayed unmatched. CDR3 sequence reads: CASSLGTGSPTETQYF. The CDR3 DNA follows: TGTGCCAGCAGCTTGGGGACAGGGTCACCGACGGAGACCCAGTACTTC.

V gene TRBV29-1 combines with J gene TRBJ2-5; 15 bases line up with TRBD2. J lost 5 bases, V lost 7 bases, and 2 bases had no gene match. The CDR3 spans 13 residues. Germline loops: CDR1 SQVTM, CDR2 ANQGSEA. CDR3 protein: CSGGTSGGETQYF. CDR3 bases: TGCAGCGGCGGGACTAGCGGGGGGGAGACCCAGTACTTC.

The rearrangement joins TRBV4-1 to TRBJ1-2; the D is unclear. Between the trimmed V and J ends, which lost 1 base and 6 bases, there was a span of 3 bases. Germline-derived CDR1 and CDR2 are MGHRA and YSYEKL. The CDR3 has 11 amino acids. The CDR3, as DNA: TGCGCCAGCAGCCAAGCTGATGGCTACACCTTC. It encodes CASSQADGYTF.

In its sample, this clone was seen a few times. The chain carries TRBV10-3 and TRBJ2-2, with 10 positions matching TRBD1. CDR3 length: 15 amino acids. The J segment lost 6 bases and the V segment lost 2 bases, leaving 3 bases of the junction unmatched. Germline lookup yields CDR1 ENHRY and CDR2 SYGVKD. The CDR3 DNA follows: TGTGCCATCAGTGAGGGGGACAGGGGAGCCGGGGAGCTGTTTTTT. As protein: CAISEGDRGAGELFF.

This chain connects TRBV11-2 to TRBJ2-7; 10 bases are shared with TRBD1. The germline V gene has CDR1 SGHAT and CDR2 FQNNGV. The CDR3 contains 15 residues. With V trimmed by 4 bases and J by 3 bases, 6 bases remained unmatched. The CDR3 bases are TGTGCCAGCAGCTACGGACAGGGGGGAGGCTACGAGCAGTACTTC. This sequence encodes CASSYGQGGGYEQYF.

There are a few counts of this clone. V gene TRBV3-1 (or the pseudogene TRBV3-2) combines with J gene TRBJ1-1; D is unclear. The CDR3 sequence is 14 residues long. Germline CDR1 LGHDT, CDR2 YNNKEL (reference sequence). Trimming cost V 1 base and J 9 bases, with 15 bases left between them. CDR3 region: CASSQVNPPVKAFF. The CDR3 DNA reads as TGTGCCAGCAGCCAAGTGAACCCCCCGGTGAAAGCTTTCTTT.

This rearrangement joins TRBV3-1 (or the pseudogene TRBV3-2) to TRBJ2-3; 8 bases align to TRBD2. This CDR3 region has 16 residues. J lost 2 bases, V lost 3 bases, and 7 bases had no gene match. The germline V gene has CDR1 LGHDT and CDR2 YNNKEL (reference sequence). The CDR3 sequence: CASSHYHGLATDTQYF. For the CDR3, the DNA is TGTGCCAGCAGCCATTATCACGGACTAGCCACAGATACGCAGTATTTT.

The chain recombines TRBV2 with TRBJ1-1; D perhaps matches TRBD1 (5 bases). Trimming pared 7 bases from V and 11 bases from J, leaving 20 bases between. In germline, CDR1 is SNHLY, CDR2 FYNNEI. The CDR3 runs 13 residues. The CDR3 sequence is CASTFGGVMWAFF. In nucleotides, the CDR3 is TGTGCCAGCACCTTTGGGGGGGTTATGTGGGCTTTCTTT.

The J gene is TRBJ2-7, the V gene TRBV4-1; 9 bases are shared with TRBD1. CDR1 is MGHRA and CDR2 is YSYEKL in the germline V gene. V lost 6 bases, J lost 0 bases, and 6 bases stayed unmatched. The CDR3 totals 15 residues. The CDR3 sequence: CASRTGQGPSYEQYF. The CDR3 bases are TGCGCCAGCAGGACCGGACAGGGGCCCTCCTACGAGCAGTACTTC.

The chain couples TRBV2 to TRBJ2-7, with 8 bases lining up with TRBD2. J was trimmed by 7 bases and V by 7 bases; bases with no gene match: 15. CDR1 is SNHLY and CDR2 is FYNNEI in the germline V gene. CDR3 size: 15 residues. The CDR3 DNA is TGTGCCAGCACCTTATCCGGGACTAGTTACGTGGAGCAGTACTTC. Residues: CASTLSGTSYVEQYF.

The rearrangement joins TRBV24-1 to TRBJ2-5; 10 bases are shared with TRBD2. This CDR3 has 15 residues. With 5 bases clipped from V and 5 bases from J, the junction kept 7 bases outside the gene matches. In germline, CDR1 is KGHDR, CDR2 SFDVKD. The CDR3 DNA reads TGTGCCACCAGTGGGAGCGGGGGGGCCGGGGAGACCCAGTACTTC. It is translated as CATSGSGGAGETQYF.

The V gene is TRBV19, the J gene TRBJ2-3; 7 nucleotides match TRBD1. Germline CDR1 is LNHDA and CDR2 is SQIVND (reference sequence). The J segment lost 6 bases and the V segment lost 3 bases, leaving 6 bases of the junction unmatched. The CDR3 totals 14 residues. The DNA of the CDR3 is TGTGCCAGTAGTATGGGGACAGAGGAGGATACGCAGTATTTT. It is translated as CASSMGTEEDTQYF.

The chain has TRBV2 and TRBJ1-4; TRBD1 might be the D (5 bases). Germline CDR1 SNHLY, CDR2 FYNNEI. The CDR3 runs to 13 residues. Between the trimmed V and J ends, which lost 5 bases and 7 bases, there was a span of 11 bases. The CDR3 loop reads CASSFTGGEKLFF. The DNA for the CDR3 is TGTGCCAGCAGTTTTACGGGGGGTGAAAAACTGTTTTTT.

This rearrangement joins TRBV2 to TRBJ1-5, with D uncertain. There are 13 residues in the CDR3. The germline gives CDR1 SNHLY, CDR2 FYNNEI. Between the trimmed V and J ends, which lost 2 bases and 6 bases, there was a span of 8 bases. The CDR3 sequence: CASSENGLQPQHF. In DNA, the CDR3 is TGTGCCAGCAGTGAAAATGGGCTTCAGCCCCAGCATTTT.

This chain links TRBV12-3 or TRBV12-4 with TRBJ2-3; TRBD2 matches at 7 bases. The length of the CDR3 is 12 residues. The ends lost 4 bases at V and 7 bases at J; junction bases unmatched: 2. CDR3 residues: CASSWGGNTQYF. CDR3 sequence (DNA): TGTGCCAGCAGTTGGGGGGGAAATACGCAGTATTTT.

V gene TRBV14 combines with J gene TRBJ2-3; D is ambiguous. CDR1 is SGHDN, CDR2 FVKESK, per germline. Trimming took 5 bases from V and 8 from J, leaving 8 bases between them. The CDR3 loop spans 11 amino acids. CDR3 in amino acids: CASSSGFTQYF. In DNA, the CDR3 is TGTGCCAGCAGCTCCGGGTTTACGCAGTATTTT.